A single sample gave rise to the 30 T cell receptor beta chains below, sequenced in a study of CD8+ T cells in alopecia areata. Reverse transcription of extracted RNA yielded cDNA, which provided the sequencing template. The method was immunoSEQ multiplex PCR; TCRdb's version includes in-frame clones alone and lacks a portion of them. Of 170,000 or so clones in the sample, around 50% were seen once. Sequences were derived from CD4+ T cells sorted from blood, sampled at week 0. Receptors originate from a human donor with alopecia areata.

V and J are TRBV4-2 and TRBJ2-7; no clear D. The CDR3 spans 14 residues. Germline assignment: CDR1 LGHNA and CDR2 YNFKEQ. Trimming removed 0 bases from V and 0 bases from J, with 6 bases in between. Here the CDR3 reads CASSQEVNSYEQYF. The DNA for the CDR3 is TGTGCCAGCAGCCAAGAGGTAAACTCCTACGAGCAGTACTTC.

The chain has TRBV5-1 and TRBJ2-3; TRBD2 agrees at 8 bases. V lost 0 bases and J lost 2; bases outside the gene matches: 8. Germline CDR1 and CDR2: SGHRS and YFSETQ. The CDR3 has 17 residues. The CDR3 loop reads CASSLAGTRGSTDTQYF. The CDR3 nucleotides are TGCGCCAGCAGCTTGGCCGGGACTAGAGGCTCCACAGATACGCAGTATTTT. The entire variable domain, with the rest obtained from reference TRBV5-1 and TRBJ2-3, is as follows: KAGVTQTPRYLIKTRGQQVTLSCSPISGHRSVSWYQQTPGQGLQFLFEYFSETQRNKGNFPGRFSGRQFSNSRSEMNVSTLELGDSALYLCASSLAGTRGSTDTQYFGPGTRLTVL.

This clone is a singleton in its sample. This chain joins TRBV6-5 and TRBJ1-2; 9 nucleotides line up with TRBD1. Trimming cost V 4 bases and J 2 bases; bases outside gene matches: 2. Per the germline V gene, CDR1 is MNHEY and CDR2 is SVGAGI. This CDR3 has 14 amino acids. CDR3 in amino acids: CASSWDRENYGYTF. Here the CDR3 DNA reads TGTGCCAGCAGTTGGGACAGGGAGAACTATGGCTACACCTTC.

This clone was seen more than once but under ten times. The rearrangement links TRBV6-6 to TRBJ1-1; maybe TRBD1 (5 bases). CDR1 MNHNY and CDR2 SVGAGI come from the germline V gene (reference sequence). Deletions cut 7 bases from V and 4 bases from J, with 13 bases between. The length of the CDR3 is 13 residues. The CDR3 loop is CASKQGVGTEAFF. The CDR3 DNA follows: TGTGCCAGCAAGCAAGGGGTCGGCACTGAAGCTTTCTTT.

The chain combines TRBV9 with TRBJ2-1; D is ambiguous. The germline V and J ends were trimmed by 0 bases and 15 bases, with 16 bases remaining between them. The germline CDR1 and CDR2 sequences are SGDLS and YYNGEE. The CDR3 contains 13 residues. CDR3 coding DNA: TGTGCCAGCAGCGTAGAGTCGGAACTGAATCCGTTCTTC. Translation: CASSVESELNPFF.

The chain is built from TRBV30 and TRBJ1-6, with a tentative D call TRBD1 (5 bases). The length of the CDR3 is 12 residues. The germline gives CDR1 GTSNPN, CDR2 SVGIG (reference sequence). V was cut by 5 bases and J by 5 bases, with 7 bases left in between. The CDR3 sequence is CAWARDNSPLHF. In nucleotides, the CDR3 is TGTGCCTGGGCCAGGGATAATTCACCCCTCCACTTT.

This sequence joins TRBV7-9 and TRBJ1-2, with a possible D match to TRBD1 (6 bases). Between the trimmed V and J ends, which lost 5 bases and 8 bases, there was a span of 15 bases. CDR3 size: 13 residues. Germline CDR1 is SEHNR and CDR2 is FQNEAQ (reference sequence). In nucleotides, the CDR3 is TGTGCCAGCAGCGAGAGCCAGGGGTACGGCTACACCTTC. This sequence encodes CASSESQGYGYTF.

This clone turned up a few times. The genes are TRBV2 and TRBJ1-6; D perhaps matches TRBD1 (5 bases). The germline V and J ends were trimmed by 5 bases and 9 bases, with 20 bases remaining between them. CDR3 length equals 16 residues. The germline gives CDR1 SNHLY, CDR2 FYNNEI. The CDR3 protein is CASSNPGLRVGSPLHF. The DNA for the CDR3 is TGTGCCAGCAGTAACCCAGGGCTGAGGGTGGGTTCACCCCTCCACTTT.

The chain joins TRBV7-8 to TRBJ1-6, with D hard to call. This CDR3 has 16 residues. Trimming left V 2 bases short and J 9 bases short, with 17 bases between. From germline, CDR1 is SGHVS and CDR2 FQNEAQ. CDR3 residues: CASSLTEQSRGSPLHF. CDR3 nucleotides: TGTGCCAGCAGCTTAACGGAGCAGTCCCGAGGTTCACCCCTCCACTTT.

This chain joins TRBV5-4 and TRBJ1-2; D perhaps matches TRBD1 (5 bases). From germline, CDR1 is SGHNT and CDR2 YYREEE (reference sequence). Trimming shortened V by 3 bases and J by 5 bases, and 14 bases separated the two germline ends. CDR3 length equals 14 residues. The CDR3, as DNA: TGTGCCAGCAGCTGGCAGGGTTCCCTGTATGGCTACACCTTC. It is translated as CASSWQGSLYGYTF.

The rearrangement links TRBV2 to TRBJ2-5, with TRBD1 matching over 7 bases. V dropped 6 bases and J dropped 13; count of bases not matched to a gene: 11. The CDR3 covers 12 residues. The germline gives CDR1 SNHLY, CDR2 FYNNEI. CDR3 in amino acids: CASRPTTGLLYF. CDR3 DNA: TGTGCCAGCAGACCTACGACAGGGCTCTTGTACTTC.

This clone has a handful of counts. This chain joins TRBV7-9 and TRBJ2-1; 7 bases fit TRBD1. V lost 5 bases, J lost 5 bases, and 6 bases stayed unmatched. Germline loops: CDR1 SEHNR, CDR2 FQNEAQ (reference sequence). The CDR3 runs to 14 residues. Here the CDR3 reads CASSGWTGHNEQFF. The CDR3 nucleotides are TGTGCCAGCAGCGGATGGACAGGCCACAATGAGCAGTTCTTC.

V is TRBV11-1 and J is TRBJ2-3; D remains ambiguous. This CDR3 region has 15 residues. Germline V CDR1 and CDR2: SGHAT, FQDESV (reference sequence). V was pared by 5 bases and J by 1 base, with 13 bases between. The CDR3 loop is CASSPQSIGTDTQYF. The DNA of the CDR3 is TGTGCCAGCAGCCCGCAGAGTATCGGCACAGATACGCAGTATTTT.

Of note for this clone: Its ends do not fully match the called genes, so a read error is possible. The genes are TRBV6-1 and TRBJ1-1; no clear D gene. Germline CDR1 and CDR2: MNHNS and SASEGT. The CDR3 spans 11 residues. CDR3 coding DNA: TGTGCCATCAGTAAGAACACTGAAGCTTTCTTT. This encodes CAISKNTEAFF.

The chain recombines TRBV18 with TRBJ2-5, with D possibly matching TRBD1 (5 bases). Per the germline V gene, CDR1 is KGHSH and CDR2 is LQKENI. V was clipped by 6 bases and J by 1 base, with 12 bases between them. This CDR3 comprises 14 residues. CDR3 DNA sequence: TGTGCCAGCTCTCCAATAGGGGCCCAAGAGACCCAGTACTTC. Translating it yields CASSPIGAQETQYF.

On this clone itself: At the DNA level, this CDR3 is encoded by other sequences in the same sample as well. This rearrangement joins TRBV9 to TRBJ2-7; D is ambiguous. Per the germline V gene, CDR1 is SGDLS and CDR2 is YYNGEE. The V end lost 0 bases, the J end lost 1 base, and 11 bases lay between the germline ends. CDR3 size: 15 residues. The DNA for the CDR3 is TGTGCCAGCAGCGTAGAGGCAGGCAGATCCTACGAGCAGTACTTC. Translated, it gives CASSVEAGRSYEQYF.

V usage is TRBV29-1 and J usage is TRBJ2-3; D uncertain. V lost 5 bases to trimming and J lost 2 bases, with 8 bases between them. This CDR3 has 12 residues. Germline lookup yields CDR1 SQVTM and CDR2 ANQGSEA. DNA for the CDR3: TGCAGCGTTTGGACCGACACAGATACGCAGTATTTT. It translates to CSVWTDTDTQYF.

The chain combines TRBV30 with TRBJ1-2, with D unresolved. The CDR3 length is 13 residues. V lost 6 bases, J lost 0 bases, and 11 bases lay in between. CDR1 and CDR2 from the germline V gene are GTSNPN and SVGIG (reference sequence). CDR3 residues: CACILETNYGYTF. CDR3 sequence (DNA): TGTGCCTGTATCCTTGAAACTAACTATGGCTACACCTTC.

The CDR3: CSAEGTGNEKLFF. CDR3 DNA: TGCAGCGCGGAGGGTACAGGGAATGAAAAACTGTTTTTT. V and J are TRBV29-1 and TRBJ1-4, with D tentatively TRBD1 (6 bases). This CDR3 is 13 amino acids long. V was clipped by 7 bases and J by 5 bases, with 14 bases between them. The germline V gene has CDR1 SQVTM and CDR2 ANQGSEA.

This clone came up once. The chain recombines TRBV29-1 with TRBJ2-7, with TRBD1 identical over 7 bases. The CDR3 spans 13 residues. V lost 6 bases, J lost 3 bases, and 8 bases stayed unmatched. CDR1 and CDR2 (germline): SQVTM, ANQGSEA. CDR3 amino acids: CSVKPGQSYEQYF. The CDR3 nucleotides read TGCAGCGTCAAGCCGGGACAGAGCTACGAGCAGTACTTC.

This chain joins TRBV30 and TRBJ1-5; D is unresolved. V gave up 2 bases and J gave up 2 bases, with 13 bases separating them. Germline loops: CDR1 GTSNPN, CDR2 SVGIG (reference sequence). The CDR3 loop spans 15 amino acids. This CDR3 reads CAWSTRILGNQPQHF. The CDR3 DNA reads TGTGCCTGGAGTACCAGGATTCTTGGCAATCAGCCCCAGCATTTT.

This clone turned up a few times. This sequence joins TRBV7-9 and TRBJ1-1; D unclear. Germline V gives CDR1 SEHNR, CDR2 FQNEAQ (reference sequence). The CDR3 consists of 13 residues. The V gene lost 3 bases and the J gene lost 0 bases, with 5 bases spanning the gap. CDR3 in DNA: TGTGCCAGCAGCTTTACACTGAACACTGAAGCTTTCTTT. The encoded protein is CASSFTLNTEAFF.

This clone was detected a few times. The chain joins TRBV4-2 to TRBJ1-6; TRBD1 is a possible D gene (5 bases). Trimming removed 2 bases at V and 7 bases at J, with 12 bases between. In germline, CDR1 is LGHNA, CDR2 YNFKEQ. The CDR3 is made up of 15 amino acids. The CDR3: CASSQNLRDNSPLHF. The CDR3 DNA sequence: TGTGCCAGCAGCCAAAATCTACGGGACAATTCACCCCTCCACTTT.

V is TRBV30 and J is TRBJ2-7; 8 nucleotides line up with TRBD1. The germline gives CDR1 GTSNPN, CDR2 SVGIG (reference sequence). The CDR3 loop spans 14 amino acids. Trimming cost V 0 bases and J 3 bases; bases outside gene matches: 4. CDR3 in DNA: TGTGCCTGGAGTGTGGGGACAGGCATCTACGAGCAGTACTTC. Translated: CAWSVGTGIYEQYF.

The chain couples TRBV29-1 to TRBJ2-5; D is possibly TRBD2 (6 bases). Germline loops: CDR1 SQVTM, CDR2 ANQGSEA. The CDR3 is made up of 13 amino acids. Trimming pared 8 bases from V and 1 base from J, leaving 14 bases between. CDR3 amino acids: CSSRGGIQETQYF. The CDR3 nucleotides read TGCAGCTCAAGGGGAGGTATCCAAGAGACCCAGTACTTC.

This clone was observed a few times. The V and J genes are TRBV5-6 and TRBJ1-1, with D hard to call. Germline V gene data show CDR1 as SGHDT and CDR2 as YYEEEE. The CDR3 covers 11 residues. The ends were cut back, 0 bases at V and 3 bases at J, with 0 bases in the middle. The CDR3 here is CASSLDTEAFF. The CDR3 nucleotides read TGTGCCAGCAGCTTGGACACTGAAGCTTTCTTT. Full variable domain (rest looked up from reference TRBV5-6 and TRBJ1-1): DAGVTQSPTHLIKTRGQQVTLRCSPKSGHDTVSWYQQALGQGPQFIFQYYEEEERQRGNFPDRFSGHQFPNYSSELNVNALLLGDSALYLCASSLDTEAFFGQGTRLTVV.

The V and J genes are TRBV5-6 and TRBJ1-4; the match to TRBD1 covers 7 bases. The ends lost 7 bases at V and 6 bases at J; junction bases unmatched: 9. The CDR3 is made up of 14 amino acids. Germline-derived CDR1 and CDR2 are SGHDT and YYEEEE. The CDR3 DNA reads as TGTGCCAGCGTTAAGACAGGGTCCGATGAAAAACTGTTTTTT. This encodes CASVKTGSDEKLFF.

This clone was found a few times. This chain connects TRBV11-2 to TRBJ2-7; D is unresolved. The CDR3 is made up of 11 amino acids. From germline, CDR1 is SGHAT and CDR2 FQNNGV. V lost 5 bases and J 8 bases, leaving 10 bases between the germline ends. The CDR3 is CASSPTGQQYF. The CDR3 DNA sequence: TGTGCCAGCAGCCCTACCGGACAGCAGTACTTC. Using reference TRBV11-2 and TRBJ2-7 for the parts outside the CDR3, the full variable domain is EAGVAQSPRYKIIEKRQSVAFWCNPISGHATLYWYQQILGQGPKLLIQFQNNGVVDDSQLPKDRFSAERLKGVDSTLKIQPAKLEDSAVYLCASSPTGQQYFGPGTRLTVT.

CDR3 loop: CSVLSVSGANVLTF. For the CDR3, the DNA is TGCAGCGTCCTCAGCGTGTCCGGGGCCAACGTCCTGACTTTC. This rearrangement joins TRBV29-1 to TRBJ2-6; D ambiguous. This CDR3 comprises 14 residues. V was pared by 6 bases and J by 4 bases, with 13 bases between. Germline CDR1 and CDR2: SQVTM and ANQGSEA.

This clone showed up just a few times. The chain combines TRBV6-1 with TRBJ1-2, with D maybe TRBD1 (5 bases). Trimming shortened V by 5 bases and J by 7 bases, and 11 bases separated the two germline ends. Germline lookup yields CDR1 MNHNS and CDR2 SASEGT. The CDR3 has 12 residues. The CDR3 DNA sequence: TGTGCCAGCAGTTTACAGGAATTTGGCTACACCTTC. As protein: CASSLQEFGYTF.